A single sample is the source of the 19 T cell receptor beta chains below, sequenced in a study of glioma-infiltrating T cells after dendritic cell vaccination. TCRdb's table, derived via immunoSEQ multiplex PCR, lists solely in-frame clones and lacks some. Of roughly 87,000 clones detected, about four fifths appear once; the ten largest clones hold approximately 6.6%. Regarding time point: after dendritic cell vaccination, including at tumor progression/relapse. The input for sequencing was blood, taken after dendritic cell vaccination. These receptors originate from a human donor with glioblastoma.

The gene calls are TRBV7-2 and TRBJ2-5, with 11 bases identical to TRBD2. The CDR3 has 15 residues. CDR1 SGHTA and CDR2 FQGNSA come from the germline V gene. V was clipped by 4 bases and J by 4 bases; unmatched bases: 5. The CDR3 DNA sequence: TGTGCCAGCAGCTATAGCGGGGGGGCAGTAGAGACCCAGTACTTC. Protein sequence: CASSYSGGAVETQYF.

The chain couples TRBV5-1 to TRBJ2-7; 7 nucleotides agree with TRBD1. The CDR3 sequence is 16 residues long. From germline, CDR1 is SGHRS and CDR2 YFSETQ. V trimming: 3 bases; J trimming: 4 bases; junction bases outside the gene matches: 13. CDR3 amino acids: CASSSSMTGNMYEQYF. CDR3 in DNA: TGCGCCAGCAGCTCTTCTATGACAGGGAACATGTACGAGCAGTACTTC.

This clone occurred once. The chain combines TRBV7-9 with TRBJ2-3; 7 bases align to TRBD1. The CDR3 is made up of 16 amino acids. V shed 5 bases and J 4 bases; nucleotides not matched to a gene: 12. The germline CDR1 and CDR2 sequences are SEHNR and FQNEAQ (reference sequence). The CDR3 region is CASSQDRRAGADTQYF. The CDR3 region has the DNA TGTGCCAGCAGCCAGGACAGGCGAGCTGGGGCAGATACGCAGTATTTT.

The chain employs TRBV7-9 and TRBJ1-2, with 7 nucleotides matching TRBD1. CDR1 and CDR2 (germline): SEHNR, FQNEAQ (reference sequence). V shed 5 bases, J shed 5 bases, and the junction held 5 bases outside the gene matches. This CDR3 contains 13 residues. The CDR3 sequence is CASSLGQEYGYTF. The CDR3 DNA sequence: TGTGCCAGCAGCCTAGGACAGGAGTATGGCTACACCTTC.

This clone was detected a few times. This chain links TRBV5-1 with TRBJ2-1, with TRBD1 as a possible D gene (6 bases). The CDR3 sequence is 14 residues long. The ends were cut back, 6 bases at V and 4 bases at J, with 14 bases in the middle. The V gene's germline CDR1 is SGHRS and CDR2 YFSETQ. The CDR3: CASNQGHEYNEQFF. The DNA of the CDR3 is TGCGCCAGCAACCAGGGACATGAATACAATGAGCAGTTCTTC.

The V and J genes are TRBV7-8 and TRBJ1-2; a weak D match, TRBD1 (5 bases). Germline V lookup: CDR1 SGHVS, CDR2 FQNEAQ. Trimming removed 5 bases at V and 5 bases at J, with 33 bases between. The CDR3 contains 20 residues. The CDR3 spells CASSPSSGPQGGESIYGYTF. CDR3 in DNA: TGTGCCAGCAGCCCCTCTTCCGGGCCCCAGGGAGGAGAGTCAATATATGGCTACACCTTC.

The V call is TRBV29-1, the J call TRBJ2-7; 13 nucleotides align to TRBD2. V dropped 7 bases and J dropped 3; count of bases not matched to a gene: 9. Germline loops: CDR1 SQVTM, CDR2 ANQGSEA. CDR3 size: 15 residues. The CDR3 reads CSAGTSGDPYYEQYF. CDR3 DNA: TGCAGCGCTGGGACTAGCGGGGACCCATACTACGAGCAGTACTTC.

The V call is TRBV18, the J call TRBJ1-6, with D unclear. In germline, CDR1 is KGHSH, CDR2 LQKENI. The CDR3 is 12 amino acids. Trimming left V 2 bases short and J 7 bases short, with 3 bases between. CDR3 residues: CASSPENSPLHF. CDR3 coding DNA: TGTGCCAGCTCACCAGAGAATTCACCCCTCCACTTT.

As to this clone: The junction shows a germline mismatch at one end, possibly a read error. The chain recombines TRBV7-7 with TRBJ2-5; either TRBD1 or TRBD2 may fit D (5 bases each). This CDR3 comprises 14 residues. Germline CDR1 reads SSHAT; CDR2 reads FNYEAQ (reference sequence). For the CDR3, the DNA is TGTGCTAGCAGCTTAGGGGCAGGTTCGGGGTCCCAGTACTTC. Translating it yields CASSLGAGSGSQYF.

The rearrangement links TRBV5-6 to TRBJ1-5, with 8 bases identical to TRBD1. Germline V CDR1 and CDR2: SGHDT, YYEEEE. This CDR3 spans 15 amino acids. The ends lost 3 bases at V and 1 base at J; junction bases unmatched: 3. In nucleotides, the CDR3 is TGTGCCAGCAGCTACGGACAGGGAAGCAATCAGCCCCAGCATTTT. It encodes CASSYGQGSNQPQHF.

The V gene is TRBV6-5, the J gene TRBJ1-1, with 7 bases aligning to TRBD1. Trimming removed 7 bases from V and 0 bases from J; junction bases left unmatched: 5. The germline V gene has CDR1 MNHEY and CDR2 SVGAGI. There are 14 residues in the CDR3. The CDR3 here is CASISGQMNTEAFF. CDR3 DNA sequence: TGTGCCAGCATATCGGGACAGATGAACACTGAAGCTTTCTTT.

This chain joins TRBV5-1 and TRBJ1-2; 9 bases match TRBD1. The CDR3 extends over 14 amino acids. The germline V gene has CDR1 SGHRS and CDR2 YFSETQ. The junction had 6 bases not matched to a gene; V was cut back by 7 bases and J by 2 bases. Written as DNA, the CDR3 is TGCGCCAGCTCCCAGACAGGGGGAAACTATGGCTACACCTTC. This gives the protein CASSQTGGNYGYTF. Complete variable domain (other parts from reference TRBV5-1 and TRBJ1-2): KAGVTQTPRYLIKTRGQQVTLSCSPISGHRSVSWYQQTPGQGLQFLFEYFSETQRNKGNFPGRFSGRQFSNSRSEMNVSTLELGDSALYLCASSQTGGNYGYTFGSGTRLTVV.

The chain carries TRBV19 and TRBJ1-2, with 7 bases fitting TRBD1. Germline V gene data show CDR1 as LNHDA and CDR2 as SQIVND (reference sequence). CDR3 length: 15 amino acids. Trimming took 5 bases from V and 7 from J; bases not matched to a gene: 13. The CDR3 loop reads CASSSVDRVQSGYTF. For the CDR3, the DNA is TGTGCCAGTAGTTCCGTAGACAGGGTTCAGTCTGGCTACACCTTC.

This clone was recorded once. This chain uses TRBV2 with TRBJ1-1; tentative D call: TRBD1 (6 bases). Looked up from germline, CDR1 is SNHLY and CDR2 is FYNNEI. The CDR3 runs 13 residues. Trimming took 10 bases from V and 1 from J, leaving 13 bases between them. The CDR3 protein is CAIGDTWNTEAFF. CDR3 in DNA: TGTGCCATAGGGGACACCTGGAACACTGAAGCTTTCTTT.

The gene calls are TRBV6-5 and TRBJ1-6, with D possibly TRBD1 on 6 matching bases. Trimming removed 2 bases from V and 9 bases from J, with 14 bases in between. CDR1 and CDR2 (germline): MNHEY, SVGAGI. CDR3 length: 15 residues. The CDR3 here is CASSYEGGLGSPLHF. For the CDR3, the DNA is TGTGCCAGCAGTTACGAGGGGGGGCTCGGTTCACCCCTCCACTTT.

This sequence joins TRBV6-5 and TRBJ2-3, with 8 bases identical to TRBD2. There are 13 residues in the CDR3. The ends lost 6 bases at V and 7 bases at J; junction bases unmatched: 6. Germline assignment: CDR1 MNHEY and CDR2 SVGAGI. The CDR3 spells CASRPTSANTQYF. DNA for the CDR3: TGTGCCAGCAGACCGACTAGCGCAAATACGCAGTATTTT.

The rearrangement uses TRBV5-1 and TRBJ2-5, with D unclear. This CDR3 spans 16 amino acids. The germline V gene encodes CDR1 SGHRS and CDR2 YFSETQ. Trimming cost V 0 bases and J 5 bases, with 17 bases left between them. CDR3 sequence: CASSLGGSSLGETQYF. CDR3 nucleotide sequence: TGCGCCAGCAGCTTGGGTGGTAGCAGCCTTGGGGAGACCCAGTACTTC. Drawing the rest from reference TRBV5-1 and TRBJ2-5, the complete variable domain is KAGVTQTPRYLIKTRGQQVTLSCSPISGHRSVSWYQQTPGQGLQFLFEYFSETQRNKGNFPGRFSGRQFSNSRSEMNVSTLELGDSALYLCASSLGGSSLGETQYFGPGTRLLVL.

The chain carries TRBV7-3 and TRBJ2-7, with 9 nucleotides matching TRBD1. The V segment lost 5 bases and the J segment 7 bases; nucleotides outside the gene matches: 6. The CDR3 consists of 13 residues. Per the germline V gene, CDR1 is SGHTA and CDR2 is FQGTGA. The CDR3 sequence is CASSLMTGGEQYF. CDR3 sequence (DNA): TGTGCCAGCAGCCTCATGACAGGGGGGGAGCAGTACTTC. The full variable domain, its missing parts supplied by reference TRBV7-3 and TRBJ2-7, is GAGVSQTPSNKVTEKGKYVELRCDPISGHTALYWYRQSLGQGPEFLIYFQGTGAADDSGLPNDRFFAVRPEGSVSTLKIQRTERGDSAVYLCASSLMTGGEQYFGPGTRLTVT.

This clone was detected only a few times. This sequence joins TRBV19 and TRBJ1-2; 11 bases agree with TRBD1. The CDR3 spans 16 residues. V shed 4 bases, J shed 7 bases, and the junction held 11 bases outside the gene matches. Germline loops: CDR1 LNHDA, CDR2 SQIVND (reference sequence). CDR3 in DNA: TGTGCCAGTAGTACCCGAGGGACAGGGGGTTCCTCTGGCTACACCTTC. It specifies CASSTRGTGGSSGYTF. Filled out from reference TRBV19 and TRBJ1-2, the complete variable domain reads DGGITQSPKYLFRKEGQNVTLSCEQNLNHDAMYWYRQDPGQGLRLIYYSQIVNDFQKGDIAEGYSVSREKKESFPLTVTSAQKNPTAFYLCASSTRGTGGSSGYTFGSGTRLTVV.